The rows below give T cell receptor beta chains drawn from one sample of a study of T cell changes during pregnancy in multiple sclerosis. The protocol was immunoSEQ multiplex PCR, while the TCRdb copy is restricted to in-frame clones and leaves out a portion. The data show approximately 99,000 clones, roughly 92% seen once. Source: peripheral blood, taken after pregnancy. The receptors shown here come from a female donor with multiple sclerosis, enrolled in a pregnancy study. Both conserved end residues are part of each CDR3. D genes are given only for firm matches. Only some rows state a clone size, as once, few, many or a class for expanded clones.

J,V,size,D,CDR3,DNA
TRBJ2-2,TRBV9,NA,TRBD1,CASSVRTGSGELFF,TGTGCCAGCAGCGTAAGGACAGGATCCGGGGAGCTGTTTTTT
TRBJ1-5,TRBV5-6,NA,NA,CASSALGQPQHF,TGTGCCAGCAGCGCGCTAGGCCAGCCCCAGCATTTT
TRBJ1-1,TRBV11-2,NA,TRBD1,CASSLAGTGGTEAFF,TGTGCCAGCAGCTTAGCAGGGACAGGGGGCACTGAAGCTTTCTTT
TRBJ1-3,TRBV27,once,NA,CASSLNARWSGNTIYF,TGTGCCAGCAGTTTAAACGCCAGGTGGTCTGGAAACACCATATATTTT
TRBJ2-7,TRBV28,NA,NA,CASSPEQELNEQYF,TGTGCCAGCAGTCCAGAACAGGAACTCAACGAGCAGTACTTC
TRBJ1-1,TRBV7-9,few,NA,CASSLGTAEAFF,TGTGCCAGCAGCTTAGGTACAGCTGAAGCTTTCTTT
TRBJ2-3,TRBV18,NA,TRBD1,CASSPGTGSTDTQYF,TGTGCCAGCTCACCCGGGACAGGGAGCACAGATACGCAGTATTTT
TRBJ1-2,TRBV27,once,TRBD1,CASSQGADGYTF,TGTGCCAGCAGTCAGGGGGCTGATGGCTACACCTTC
TRBJ2-3,TRBV6-1,NA,TRBD2,CASSASGAWADTQYF,TGTGCCAGCAGTGCGAGCGGGGCCTGGGCAGATACGCAGTATTTT
TRBJ2-5,TRBV18,once,NA,CASSPSDGIWETQYF,TGTGCCAGCTCACCCTCGGACGGGATTTGGGAGACCCAGTACTTC
TRBJ2-7,TRBV5-1,NA,NA,CASSLGRTDGEQYF,TGCGCCAGCAGCTTGGGGCGGACAGATGGGGAGCAGTACTTC
TRBJ1-1,TRBV4-3,few,NA,CASSQRWQGQTEAFF,TGCGCCAGCAGCCAACGATGGCAGGGACAAACTGAAGCTTTCTTT
TRBJ2-7,TRBV4-2,NA,TRBD2,CASSGWGGSYEQYF,TGTGCCAGCAGCGGTTGGGGGGGCTCCTACGAGCAGTACTTC
TRBJ2-1,TRBV5-1,NA,NA,CASSLGGEYNEQFF,TGCGCCAGCAGCTTGGGGGGGGAGTACAATGAGCAGTTCTTC
TRBJ2-6,TRBV19,NA,NA,CATSSGANVLTF,TGTGCCACCTCCTCTGGGGCCAACGTCCTGACTTTC
TRBJ2-3,TRBV19,NA,NA,CASSQDLAGRGTDTQYF,TGTGCCAGTAGTCAAGATCTGGCGGGGCGGGGCACAGATACGCAGTATTTT
TRBJ2-5,TRBV5-4,NA,TRBD2,CASSLKGARGGTQYF,TGTGCCAGCAGCTTGAAAGGCGCCCGGGGGGGGACCCAGTACTTC
TRBJ2-1,TRBV9,few,TRBD2,CASSPSAVTSGSFYNEQFF,TGTGCCAGCAGCCCGAGCGCGGTCACTAGCGGGAGTTTCTACAATGAGCAGTTCTTC
TRBJ1-5,TRBV19,NA,NA,CASSIGQGLIGNQPQHF,TGTGCCAGTAGTATAGGGCAGGGGCTGATCGGCAATCAGCCCCAGCATTTT
TRBJ1-2,TRBV18,NA,NA,CASSPGRDTYGYTF,TGTGCCAGCTCACCGGGCAGGGATACCTATGGCTACACCTTC
TRBJ1-2,TRBV7-7,NA,NA,CVGARHNGYTF,TGTGTTGGGGCCAGGCACAATGGCTACACCTTC
TRBJ2-7,TRBV7-2,NA,NA,CASSRPGSPYYEQYF,TGTGCCAGCAGCCGACCCGGGTCCCCCTACTACGAGCAGTACTTC
TRBJ2-3,TRBV27,NA,TRBD2,CASSYGGAYTQYF,TGTGCCAGCAGTTACGGGGGGGCGTATACGCAGTATTTT
TRBJ1-2,TRBV2,NA,NA,CASSRVTNYGYTF,TGTGCCAGCTCTCGGGTGACTAACTATGGCTACACCTTC
TRBJ1-3,TRBV18,NA,TRBD1,CASSRTGGFSGNTIYF,TGTGCCAGCTCACGGACAGGAGGCTTCTCTGGAAACACCATATATTTT
TRBJ2-7,TRBV7-6,NA,TRBD2,CASSSAGTSGYEQYF,TGTGCCAGCAGCTCGGCCGGGACTAGCGGCTACGAGCAGTACTTC
TRBJ2-1,TRBV7-2,NA,TRBD2,CASSPPGTSWSEQFF,TGTGCCAGCAGCCCCCCCGGGACTAGCTGGAGTGAGCAGTTCTTC
TRBJ2-1,TRBV15,NA,NA,CATSRDKNEQFF,TGTGCCACCAGCAGAGATAAAAATGAGCAGTTCTTC
TRBJ2-5,TRBV9,NA,NA,CASSKLAAPNSQETQYF,TGTGCCAGCAGCAAGTTGGCTGCACCCAATTCCCAAGAGACCCAGTACTTC
TRBJ2-7,TRBV27,NA,TRBD2,CASATLTSAGNEQYF,TGTGCCAGCGCAACCCTGACTAGCGCGGGCAACGAGCAGTACTTC
TRBJ2-5,TRBV5-6,NA,NA,CASSLASRGKGSQYF,TGTGCCAGCAGCTTGGCCTCTAGGGGGAAAGGTTCCCAGTACTTC
TRBJ2-7,TRBV10-3,NA,NA,CAIRSRDWDSVEQYF,TGTGCCATCAGATCCCGGGACTGGGACTCTGTGGAGCAGTACTTC
TRBJ1-1,TRBV4-3,NA,NA,CASSTTTNTEAFF,TGCGCCAGCAGCACCACTACGAACACTGAAGCTTTCTTT
TRBJ2-7,TRBV19,NA,TRBD2,CASSIDPGGSYEQYF,TGTGCCAGTAGTATAGATCCGGGAGGGTCCTACGAGCAGTACTTC
TRBJ1-1,TRBV19,NA,TRBD1,CASTKSAGTGGGEAFF,TGTGCCAGTACCAAATCAGCCGGGACAGGGGGCGGTGAAGCTTTCTTT
TRBJ2-3,TRBV5-4,NA,NA,CASSLGSPIGTQYF,TGTGCCAGCAGCTTGGGTAGCCCCATAGGTACGCAGTATTTT
TRBJ2-6,TRBV9,NA,NA,CASSLPSEQGRGWANVLTF,TGTGCCAGCAGCCTCCCCTCCGAACAGGGTAGGGGTTGGGCCAACGTCCTGACTTTC
TRBJ1-1,TRBV7-9,NA,TRBD1,CASSPRQGANTEAFF,TGTGCCAGCAGCCCCAGACAGGGGGCCAACACTGAAGCTTTCTTT
TRBJ2-7,TRBV15,NA,NA,CATSRDGTLSSYEQYF,TGTGCCACCAGCAGAGATGGGACTCTAAGCTCCTACGAGCAGTACTTC
TRBJ2-6,TRBV18,NA,TRBD1,CASSLRGPSGANVLTF,TGTGCCAGCTCATTAAGGGGGCCCTCTGGGGCCAACGTCCTGACTTTC
TRBJ2-5,TRBV7-8,NA,NA,CASSFRLGGYQETQYF,TGTGCCAGCAGCTTTCGACTAGGCGGGTACCAAGAGACCCAGTACTTC
TRBJ1-1,TRBV19,NA,TRBD1,CASSPARDRPRKAFF,TGTGCCAGTAGTCCCGCGCGGGACAGGCCTAGGAAAGCTTTCTTT
TRBJ2-1,TRBV9,NA,TRBD2,CASSVSASGRVNEQFF,TGTGCCAGCAGCGTATCTGCTAGCGGGAGGGTAAATGAGCAGTTCTTC
TRBJ1-1,TRBV11-2,NA,NA,CASSDRTVPIPEAFF,TGTGCCAGCAGCGACAGGACTGTGCCGATACCTGAAGCTTTCTTT
TRBJ2-7,TRBV2,NA,NA,CASTPEEGYEQYF,TGTGCCAGCACTCCAGAGGAGGGGTACGAGCAGTACTTC
TRBJ2-7,TRBV30,NA,NA,CAWSVERHSYEQYF,TGTGCCTGGAGTGTCGAGCGGCATTCCTACGAGCAGTACTTC
TRBJ2-3,TRBV9,NA,NA,CASSVGSSDTQYF,TGTGCCAGCAGCGTAGGTTCGTCAGATACGCAGTATTTT
TRBJ1-1,TRBV19,once,NA,CATTTGNTEAFF,TGTGCCACCACCACAGGGAACACTGAAGCTTTCTTT
TRBJ2-5,TRBV7-6,NA,TRBD2,CASSLGLARQETQYF,TGTGCCAGCAGCTTGGGACTAGCGAGACAAGAGACCCAGTACTTC
TRBJ1-1,TRBV4-1,NA,NA,CASSHEGVGTEAFF,TGCGCCAGCAGCCACGAGGGGGTTGGCACTGAAGCTTTCTTT
TRBJ2-1,TRBV6-6,once,NA,CASSPWGAGSYNEQFF,TGTGCCAGCAGCCCCTGGGGAGCGGGTTCCTACAATGAGCAGTTCTTC
TRBJ2-5,TRBV6-1,NA,TRBD2,CASNLLAGGQTQYF,TGTGCCAGTAACCTACTAGCGGGAGGGCAGACCCAGTACTTC
TRBJ1-4,TRBV28,NA,NA,CASSFVRASGGEKLFF,TGTGCCAGCAGTTTTGTCAGGGCCTCGGGGGGGGAAAAACTGTTTTTT
TRBJ2-7,TRBV16,NA,NA,CASSQSVASYEQYF,TGTGCCAGCAGCCAATCGGTAGCAAGCTACGAGCAGTACTTC